This T cell receptor beta chain was captured in a study of CD8+CD57+ T cells in acquired aplastic anemia. Profiling that covered TCR beta VDJ and CDR3 relied on genomic DNA as its template. In TCRdb, the reads were re-called with MiXCR into one record per CDR3 protein. This table has 300,000 or so distinct CDR3 sequences, around 60% appearing once. Sequenced input: sorted CD4+, CD8+, or CD8+CD57+ T cells (not recorded which) from PBMCs. The sequence was obtained from a human donor with severe aplastic anemia or a healthy control (not recorded which).

CDR3 sequence: CASSTVQSYEQYF. The CDR3 DNA reads as TGTGCCAGCAGTACCGTACAGAGCTACGAGCAGTACTTC. The gene calls are TRBV2 and TRBJ2-7, with D unresolved. Between the trimmed V and J ends, which lost 5 bases and 3 bases, there was a span of 11 bases. CDR3 size: 13 residues. Germline lookup yields CDR1 SNHLY and CDR2 FYNNEI.